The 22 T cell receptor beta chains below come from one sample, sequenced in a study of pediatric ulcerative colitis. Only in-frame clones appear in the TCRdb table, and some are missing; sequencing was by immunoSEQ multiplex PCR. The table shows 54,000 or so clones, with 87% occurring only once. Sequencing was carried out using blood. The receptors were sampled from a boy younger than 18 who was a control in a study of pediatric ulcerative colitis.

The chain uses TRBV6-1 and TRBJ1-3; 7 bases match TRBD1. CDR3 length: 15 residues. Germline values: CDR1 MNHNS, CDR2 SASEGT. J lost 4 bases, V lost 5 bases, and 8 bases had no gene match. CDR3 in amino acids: CASSLLTGVGNTIYF. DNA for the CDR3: TGTGCCAGCAGTTTGCTAACAGGGGTCGGAAACACCATATATTTT.

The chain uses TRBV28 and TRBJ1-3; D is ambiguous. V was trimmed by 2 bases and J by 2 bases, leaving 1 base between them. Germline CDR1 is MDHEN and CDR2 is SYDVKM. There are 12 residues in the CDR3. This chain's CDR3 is CASSLTGNTIYF. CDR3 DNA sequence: TGTGCCAGCAGTTTAACTGGAAACACCATATATTTT.

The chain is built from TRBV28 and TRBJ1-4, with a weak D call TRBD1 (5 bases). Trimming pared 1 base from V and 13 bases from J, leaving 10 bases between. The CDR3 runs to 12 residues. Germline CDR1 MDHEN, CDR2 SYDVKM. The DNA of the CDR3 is TGTGCCAGCAGTTTATTAAGGGGCGGACTGTTTTTT. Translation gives CASSLLRGGLFF.

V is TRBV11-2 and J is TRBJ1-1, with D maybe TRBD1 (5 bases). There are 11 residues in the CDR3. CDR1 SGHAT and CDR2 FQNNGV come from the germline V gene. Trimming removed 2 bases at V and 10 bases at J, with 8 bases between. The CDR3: CASSLKGRAFF. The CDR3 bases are TGTGCCAGCAGCTTAAAGGGGAGAGCTTTCTTT. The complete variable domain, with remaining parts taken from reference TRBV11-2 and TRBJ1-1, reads EAGVAQSPRYKIIEKRQSVAFWCNPISGHATLYWYQQILGQGPKLLIQFQNNGVVDDSQLPKDRFSAERLKGVDSTLKIQPAKLEDSAVYLCASSLKGRAFFGQGTRLTVV.

The DNA for the CDR3 is TGCGCCAGCAGCGTCCAAGAAACAGCGATCTCCTACGAGCAGTACTTC. Its protein is CASSVQETAISYEQYF. The chain couples TRBV5-1 to TRBJ2-7; D is unclear. Germline lookup yields CDR1 SGHRS and CDR2 YFSETQ. The V gene lost 4 bases and the J gene lost 0 bases, with 17 bases spanning the gap. The CDR3 runs to 16 residues. Variable domain in full (rest from reference TRBV5-1 and TRBJ2-7): KAGVTQTPRYLIKTRGQQVTLSCSPISGHRSVSWYQQTPGQGLQFLFEYFSETQRNKGNFPGRFSGRQFSNSRSEMNVSTLELGDSALYLCASSVQETAISYEQYFGPGTRLTVT.

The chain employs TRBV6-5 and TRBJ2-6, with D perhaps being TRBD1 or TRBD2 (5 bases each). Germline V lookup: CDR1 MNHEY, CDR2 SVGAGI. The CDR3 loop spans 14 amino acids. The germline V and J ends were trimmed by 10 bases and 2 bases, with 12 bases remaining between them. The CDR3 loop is CATGASAGANVLTF. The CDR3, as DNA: TGTGCCACCGGGGCCTCGGCTGGGGCCAACGTCCTGACTTTC.

The CDR3 is CASSILPGQGQETQYF. The DNA of the CDR3 is TGTGCCAGCAGTATACTCCCGGGACAGGGGCAAGAGACCCAGTACTTC. The chain recombines TRBV27 with TRBJ2-5, with 10 bases lining up with TRBD1. V gave up 5 bases and J gave up 2 bases; unmatched junction bases: 8. The CDR3 runs 16 residues. Looked up from germline, CDR1 is MNHEY and CDR2 is SMNVEV (reference sequence).

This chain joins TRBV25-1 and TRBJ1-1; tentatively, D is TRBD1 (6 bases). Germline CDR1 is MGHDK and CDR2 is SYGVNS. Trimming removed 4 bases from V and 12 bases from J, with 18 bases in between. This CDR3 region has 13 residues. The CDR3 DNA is TGTGCCAGCAGTGCCTCCGGGACTACAGGGACTTTCTTT. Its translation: CASSASGTTGTFF.

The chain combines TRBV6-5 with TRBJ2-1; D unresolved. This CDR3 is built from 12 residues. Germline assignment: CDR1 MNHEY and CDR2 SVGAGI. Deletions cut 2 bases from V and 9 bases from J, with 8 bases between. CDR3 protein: CASSYAGSEQFF. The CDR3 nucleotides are TGTGCCAGCAGTTACGCCGGATCTGAGCAGTTCTTC.

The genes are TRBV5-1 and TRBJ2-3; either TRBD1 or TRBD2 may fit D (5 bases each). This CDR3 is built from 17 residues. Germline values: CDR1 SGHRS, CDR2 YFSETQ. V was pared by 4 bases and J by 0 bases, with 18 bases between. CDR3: CASSPVSVGESTDTQYF. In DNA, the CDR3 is TGCGCCAGCAGCCCCGTCTCCGTGGGGGAAAGCACAGATACGCAGTATTTT. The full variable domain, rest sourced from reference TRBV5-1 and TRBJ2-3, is KAGVTQTPRYLIKTRGQQVTLSCSPISGHRSVSWYQQTPGQGLQFLFEYFSETQRNKGNFPGRFSGRQFSNSRSEMNVSTLELGDSALYLCASSPVSVGESTDTQYFGPGTRLTVL.

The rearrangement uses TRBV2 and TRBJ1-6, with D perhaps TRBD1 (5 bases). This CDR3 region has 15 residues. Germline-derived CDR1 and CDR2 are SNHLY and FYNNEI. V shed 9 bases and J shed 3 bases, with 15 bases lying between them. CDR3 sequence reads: CASLSSGDYNSPLHF. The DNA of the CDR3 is TGTGCCAGTTTATCCTCGGGGGACTATAATTCACCCCTCCACTTT.

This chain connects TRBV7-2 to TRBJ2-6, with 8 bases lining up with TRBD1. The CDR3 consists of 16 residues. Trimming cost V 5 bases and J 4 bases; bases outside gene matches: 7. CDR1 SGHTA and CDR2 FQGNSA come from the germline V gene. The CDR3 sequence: CASSITGTGGANVLTF. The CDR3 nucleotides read TGTGCCAGCAGCATTACAGGGACAGGCGGGGCCAACGTCCTGACTTTC.

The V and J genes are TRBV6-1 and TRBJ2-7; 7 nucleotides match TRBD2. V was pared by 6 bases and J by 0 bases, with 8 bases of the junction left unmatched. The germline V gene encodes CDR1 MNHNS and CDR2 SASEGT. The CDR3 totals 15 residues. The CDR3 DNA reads TGTGCCAGCAGGATTGGACTAGTAAGCTCCTACGAGCAGTACTTC. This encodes CASRIGLVSSYEQYF.

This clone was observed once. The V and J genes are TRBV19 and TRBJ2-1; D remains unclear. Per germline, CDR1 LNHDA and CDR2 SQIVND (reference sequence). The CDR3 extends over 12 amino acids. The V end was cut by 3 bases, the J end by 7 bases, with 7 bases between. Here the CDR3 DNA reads TGTGCCAGTAGTATTAACCTAAATGAGCAGTTCTTC. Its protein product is CASSINLNEQFF.

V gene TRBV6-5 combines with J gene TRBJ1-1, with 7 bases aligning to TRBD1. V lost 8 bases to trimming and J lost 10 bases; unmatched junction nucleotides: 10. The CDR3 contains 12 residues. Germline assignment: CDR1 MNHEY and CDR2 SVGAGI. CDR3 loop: CASGTQGVLAFF. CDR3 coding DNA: TGTGCCAGCGGAACTCAGGGGGTGTTAGCTTTCTTT.

The CDR3, as DNA: TGTGCCAGCAGAATCGGGACAGACACTGAAGCTTTCTTT. It is translated as CASRIGTDTEAFF. This sequence joins TRBV28 and TRBJ1-1, with 7 bases aligning to TRBD1. V trimming: 6 bases; J trimming: 3 bases; junction bases outside the gene matches: 4. In germline, CDR1 is MDHEN, CDR2 SYDVKM. The CDR3 runs 13 residues.

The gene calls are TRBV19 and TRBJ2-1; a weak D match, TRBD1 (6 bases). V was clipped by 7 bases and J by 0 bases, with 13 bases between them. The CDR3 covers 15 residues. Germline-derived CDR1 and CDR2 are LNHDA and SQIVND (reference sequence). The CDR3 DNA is TGTGCCAGTACCGTGACAGGAAGCTCCTACAATGAGCAGTTCTTC. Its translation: CASTVTGSSYNEQFF.

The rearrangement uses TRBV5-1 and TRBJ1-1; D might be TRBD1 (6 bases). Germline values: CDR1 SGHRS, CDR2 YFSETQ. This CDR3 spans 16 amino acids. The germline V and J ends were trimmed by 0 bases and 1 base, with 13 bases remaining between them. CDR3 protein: CASSLGGGQANTEAFF. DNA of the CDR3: TGCGCCAGCAGCTTGGGAGGGGGGCAGGCGAACACTGAAGCTTTCTTT.

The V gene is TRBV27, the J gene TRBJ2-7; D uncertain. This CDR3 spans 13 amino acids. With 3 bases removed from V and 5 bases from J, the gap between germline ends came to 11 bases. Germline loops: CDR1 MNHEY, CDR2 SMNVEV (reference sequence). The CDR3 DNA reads TGTGCCAGCAGTTTCCAAGTCAGCGACGAGCAGTACTTC. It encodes CASSFQVSDEQYF.

The CDR3 DNA follows: TGTGCCAGCTCACCACGAGCGGGGGCGTCTGAAGCTTTCTTT. This codes for CASSPRAGASEAFF. V and J are TRBV18 and TRBJ1-1; D might be TRBD1 (6 bases). V was pared by 1 base and J by 6 bases, with 12 bases between. The V gene's germline CDR1 is KGHSH and CDR2 LQKENI. The CDR3 sequence is 14 residues long.

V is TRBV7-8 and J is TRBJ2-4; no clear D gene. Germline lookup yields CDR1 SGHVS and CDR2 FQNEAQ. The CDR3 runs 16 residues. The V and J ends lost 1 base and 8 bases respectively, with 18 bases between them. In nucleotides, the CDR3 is TGTGCCAGCAGCTTAGATTGGCAGATTATAGACGACATTCAGTACTTC. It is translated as CASSLDWQIIDDIQYF.

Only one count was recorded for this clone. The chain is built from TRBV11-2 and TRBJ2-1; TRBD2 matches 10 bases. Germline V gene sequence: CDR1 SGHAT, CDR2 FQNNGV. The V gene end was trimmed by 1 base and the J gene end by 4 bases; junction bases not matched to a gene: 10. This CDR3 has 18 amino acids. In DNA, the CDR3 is TGTGCCAGCAGCTTAGGGGCCAGCGGGAGGGCCTGGTACAATGAGCAGTTCTTC. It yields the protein CASSLGASGRAWYNEQFF.